Given below is one TCR beta chain in context. There are 16 residues in the CDR3. Germline assignment: CDR1 KGHSH and CDR2 LQKENI. The V gene lost 3 bases and the J gene lost 0 bases, with 11 bases spanning the gap. The entry originates in a study of blood T cell repertoires in COVID-19. TCRdb's table, derived via immunoSEQ multiplex PCR, lists solely in-frame clones and lacks some. Here the sample spans some 150,000 clones, about 83% being singletons. The sample taken for sequencing was peripheral blood. The rearrangement joins TRBV18 to TRBJ2-2, with a weak D call TRBD2 (6 bases). This receptor was identified in a woman older than 75 with acute or convalescent COVID-19. CDR3 residues: CASSPTVAANTGELFF. The CDR3 DNA is TGTGCCAGCTCACCCACGGTAGCGGCGAACACCGGGGAGCTGTTTTTT.